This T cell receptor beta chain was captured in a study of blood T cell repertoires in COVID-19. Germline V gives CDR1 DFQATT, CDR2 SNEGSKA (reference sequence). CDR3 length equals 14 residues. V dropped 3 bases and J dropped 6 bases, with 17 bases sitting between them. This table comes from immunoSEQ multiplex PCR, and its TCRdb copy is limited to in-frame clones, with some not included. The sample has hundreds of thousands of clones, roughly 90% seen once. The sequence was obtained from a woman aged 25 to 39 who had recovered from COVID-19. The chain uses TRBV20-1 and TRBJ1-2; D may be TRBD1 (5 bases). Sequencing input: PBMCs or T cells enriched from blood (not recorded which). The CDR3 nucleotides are TGCAGTGCTAGTCGAACGGGCAGGGTGGATGGCTACACCTTC. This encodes CSASRTGRVDGYTF.